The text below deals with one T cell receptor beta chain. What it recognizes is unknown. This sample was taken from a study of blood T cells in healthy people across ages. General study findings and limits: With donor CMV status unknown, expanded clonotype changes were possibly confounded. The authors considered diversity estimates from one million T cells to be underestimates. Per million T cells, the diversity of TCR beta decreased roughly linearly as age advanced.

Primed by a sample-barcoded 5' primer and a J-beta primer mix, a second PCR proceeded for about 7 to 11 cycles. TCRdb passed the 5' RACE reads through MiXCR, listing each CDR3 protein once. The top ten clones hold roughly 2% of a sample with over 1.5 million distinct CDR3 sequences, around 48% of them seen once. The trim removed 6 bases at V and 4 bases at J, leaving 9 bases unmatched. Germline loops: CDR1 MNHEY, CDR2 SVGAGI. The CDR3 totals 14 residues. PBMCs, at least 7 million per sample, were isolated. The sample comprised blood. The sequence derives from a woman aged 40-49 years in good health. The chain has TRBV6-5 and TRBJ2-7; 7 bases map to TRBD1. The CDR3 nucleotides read TGTGCCAGCAGCCCCTTACAGGGGAAGTACGAGCAGTACTTC. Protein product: CASSPLQGKYEQYF.